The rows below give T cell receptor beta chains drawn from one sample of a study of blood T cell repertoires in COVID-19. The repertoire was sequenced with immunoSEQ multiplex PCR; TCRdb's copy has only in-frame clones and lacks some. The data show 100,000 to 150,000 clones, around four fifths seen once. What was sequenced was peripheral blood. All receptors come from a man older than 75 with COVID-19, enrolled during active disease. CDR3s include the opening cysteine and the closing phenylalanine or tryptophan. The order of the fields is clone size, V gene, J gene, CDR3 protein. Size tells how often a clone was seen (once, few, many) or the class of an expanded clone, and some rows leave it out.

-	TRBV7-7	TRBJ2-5	CASSLLRGSQETQYF
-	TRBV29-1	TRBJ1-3	CSVVPFSGNTIYF
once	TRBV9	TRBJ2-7	CASSLKAGSYEQYF
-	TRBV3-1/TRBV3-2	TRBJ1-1	CASSQGVTEAFF
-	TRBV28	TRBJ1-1	CASSPTGALRAFF
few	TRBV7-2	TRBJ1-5	CASSRDVGAGNQPQHF
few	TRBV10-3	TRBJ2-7	CAISDPRYEQYF
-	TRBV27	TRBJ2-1	CASSLQPGTSSHNEQFF
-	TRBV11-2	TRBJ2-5	CASSPRQGLKETQYF
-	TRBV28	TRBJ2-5	CASSLAAGAGETQYF
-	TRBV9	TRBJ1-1	CASSVEVRNTEAFF
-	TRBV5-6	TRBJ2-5	CASSLGSGTPLGETQYF
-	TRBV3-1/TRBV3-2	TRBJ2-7	CASSQGPTSSYEQYF
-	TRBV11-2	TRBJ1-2	CASIGPQGNYGYTF
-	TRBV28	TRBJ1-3	CASSSASGSTGNTIYF
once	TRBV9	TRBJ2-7	CASSGAGQGTREQYF
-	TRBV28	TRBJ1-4	CASGQGATNEKLFF
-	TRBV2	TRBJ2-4	CASSESSALLDIQYF
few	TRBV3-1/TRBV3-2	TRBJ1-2	CASSHPRRDRGLFFYGYTF
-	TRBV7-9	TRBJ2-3	CASSTWPDTQYF
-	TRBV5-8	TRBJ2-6	CASSLYERTGDFSGANVLTF
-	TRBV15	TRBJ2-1	CATSSRLAGGSEQFF
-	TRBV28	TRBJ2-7	CASSSSAMGGLGEQYF
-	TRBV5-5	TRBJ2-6	CASSLGAGANVLTF
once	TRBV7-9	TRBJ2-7	CASSPMGREYYEQYF
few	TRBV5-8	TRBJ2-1	CASSSFLAGGHNEQFF
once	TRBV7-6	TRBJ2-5	CASSTGLAGGGETQYF
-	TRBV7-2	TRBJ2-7	CASSSVAYEQYF
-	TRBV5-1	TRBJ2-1	CASSVQTSGSGEQFF
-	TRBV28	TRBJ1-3	CASSLALGNTIYF
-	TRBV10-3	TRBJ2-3	CAISASGPRGSTDTQYF
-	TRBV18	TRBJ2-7	CASSPASVSYEQYF
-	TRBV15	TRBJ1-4	CATSRETGGNEKLFF
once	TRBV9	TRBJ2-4	CASSRTGQGRTKNIQYF
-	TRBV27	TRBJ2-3	CASSSGLGPLYF
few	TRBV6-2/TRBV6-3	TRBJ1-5	CASSRQGGDQPQHF
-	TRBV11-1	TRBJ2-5	CASSLGQGVETQYF
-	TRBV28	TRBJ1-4	CASRDGQGPSRKLFF
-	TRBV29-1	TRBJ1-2	CSVTGTGAVRGYTF
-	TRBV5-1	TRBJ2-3	CASSLDSSSTDTQYF
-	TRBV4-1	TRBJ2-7	CASSLTRATGNEQYF
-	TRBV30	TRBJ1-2	CACLRGFGSYGYTF
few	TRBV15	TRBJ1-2	CATSRGRTGESGYTF
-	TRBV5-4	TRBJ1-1	CASSAPGTGGTEAFF
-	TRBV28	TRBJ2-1	CASSSPSGSSYNEQFF
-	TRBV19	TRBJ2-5	CASSPSRGQGRETQYF
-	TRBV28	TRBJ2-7	CASRGWTGGSEQYF
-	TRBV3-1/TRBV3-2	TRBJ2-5	CASSPQRERGWETQYF
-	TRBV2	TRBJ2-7	CASRPGSGRVSYEQYF
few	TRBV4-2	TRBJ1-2	CASSQDWGQTSLYYGYTF
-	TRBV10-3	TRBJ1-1	CAITQGSNTEAFF
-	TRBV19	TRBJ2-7	CASSIWANHYEQYF
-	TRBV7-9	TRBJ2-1	CGEEGYDNEQFF
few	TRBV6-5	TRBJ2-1	CASSPRPSRGDEQFF
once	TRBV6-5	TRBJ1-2	CASTSGQGDGYTF
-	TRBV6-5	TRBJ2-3	CASTRVADTQYF
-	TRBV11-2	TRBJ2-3	CASSLGQGETYTQYF
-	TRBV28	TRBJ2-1	CASSLDSYNEQFF